Following are 12 T cell receptor beta chains from one sample sequenced in a study of sequential checkpoint blockade in melanoma. Produced via immunoSEQ multiplex PCR; TCRdb's table is partial and in-frame only. In the table there are about 32,000 clones, 82% of which are singletons. Treatment reported: randomized to nivolumab then ipilimumab (arm A) or the reverse (arm B). This sample comprised CD8+ T cells sorted from blood (inferred from file names), obtained from a patient given nivolumab and ipilimumab in sequence. These receptors all come from a human donor with melanoma.

V gene TRBV13 combines with J gene TRBJ2-5; 9 bases match TRBD2. The J segment lost 4 bases and the V segment lost 5 bases, leaving 17 bases of the junction unmatched. CDR1 PRHDT and CDR2 FYEKMQ come from the germline V gene (reference sequence). This CDR3 has 18 residues. The CDR3 spells CASSAFGGGGAVGETQYF. The CDR3 DNA reads as TGTGCCAGCAGCGCCTTCGGGGGCGGGGGGGCTGTAGGAGAGACCCAGTACTTC.

The sample holds one count of this clone. CDR3 coding DNA: TGTGCCAGCAGTTTTCGGTTTCTGTACGAGCAGTACTTC. This encodes CASSFRFLYEQYF. The rearrangement joins TRBV27 to TRBJ2-7; the D is unclear. The V end was cut by 3 bases, the J end by 4 bases, with 10 bases between. CDR1 MNHEY and CDR2 SMNVEV come from the germline V gene (reference sequence). The CDR3 is made up of 13 amino acids.

The chain joins TRBV9 to TRBJ2-7; 7 nucleotides line up with TRBD2. V dropped 4 bases and J dropped 4; count of bases not matched to a gene: 11. Germline assignment: CDR1 SGDLS and CDR2 YYNGEE. The CDR3 contains 15 residues. The chain's CDR3 is CASSPSGGSTYEQYF. CDR3 DNA: TGTGCCAGCAGCCCCAGCGGCGGGAGTACGTACGAGCAGTACTTC.

In regard to this clone: The CDR3 end shows no conserved phenylalanine or tryptophan, and so a read error is likely. The chain has TRBV19 and TRBJ1-5; D gene ambiguous. V was clipped by 3 bases and J by 8 bases, with 14 bases between them. Germline assignment: CDR1 LNHDA and CDR2 SQIVND (reference sequence). The CDR3 length is 14 residues. The CDR3 loop is CASSIGLGFKPQHL. The CDR3 coding sequence is TGTGCCAGTAGTATCGGACTGGGGTTTAAGCCCCAGCATCTT.

The rearrangement uses TRBV18 and TRBJ2-5; D is undetermined. The CDR3 sequence is 14 residues long. Germline CDR1 and CDR2: KGHSH and LQKENI. V was trimmed by 2 bases and J by 2 bases, leaving 9 bases between them. The CDR3 is CASSPTAFQETQYF. The CDR3 DNA follows: TGTGCCAGCTCACCAACAGCATTTCAAGAGACCCAGTACTTC. The complete variable domain, with remaining parts taken from reference TRBV18 and TRBJ2-5, reads NAGVMQNPRHLVRRRGQEARLRCSPMKGHSHVYWYRQLPEEGLKFMVYLQKENIIDESGMPKERFSAEFPKEGPSILRIQQVVRGDSAAYFCASSPTAFQETQYFGPGTRLLVL.

The V and J genes are TRBV13 and TRBJ1-4, with 10 bases identical to TRBD1. Germline V gene sequence: CDR1 PRHDT, CDR2 FYEKMQ (reference sequence). This CDR3 region has 16 residues. Unmatched junction bases numbered 10, after V lost 5 bases and J lost 7 bases. The CDR3 nucleotides read TGTGCCAGCAGCCCCTTCGGACAGGGGGGAATTGAAAAACTGTTTTTT. It specifies CASSPFGQGGIEKLFF.

The chain uses TRBV28 and TRBJ1-1; 10 nucleotides line up with TRBD1. This CDR3 is 17 amino acids long. Per the germline V gene, CDR1 is MDHEN and CDR2 is SYDVKM. With V trimmed by 7 bases and J by 1 base, 12 bases remained unmatched. This CDR3 is CASTRDRGPKPNTEAFF. In DNA form, the CDR3 reads TGTGCCAGCACCCGAGACAGGGGGCCTAAACCGAACACTGAAGCTTTCTTT.

The J gene is TRBJ2-7, the V gene TRBV4-3; D gene ambiguous. CDR3 length: 13 residues. V dropped 5 bases and J dropped 6 bases, with 14 bases sitting between them. In germline, CDR1 is LGHNA, CDR2 YSLEER. The CDR3 DNA is TGCGCCAGCAGCTTGAGTATCGGTGTCGAGCAGTACTTC. Its protein product is CASSLSIGVEQYF.

CDR3 amino acids: CASSEYPRGRQETQYF. The CDR3 region has the DNA TGTGCCAGCAGTGAATATCCCAGGGGAAGGCAAGAGACCCAGTACTTC. This chain links TRBV25-1 with TRBJ2-5; the D gene is possibly TRBD1 (6 bases). The CDR3 consists of 16 residues. V lost 0 bases, J lost 2 bases, and 13 bases lay in between. Germline-derived CDR1 and CDR2 are MGHDK and SYGVNS.

The rearrangement links TRBV4-3 to TRBJ2-1, with 9 bases matching TRBD2. The CDR3 has 15 residues. The germline CDR1 and CDR2 sequences are LGHNA and YSLEER. Germline trimming cut 5 bases from V and 2 bases from J; bases unmatched to any gene: 4. In DNA form, the CDR3 reads TGCGCCAGCAGCTTTCTAGCGGGGACCTACAATGAGCAGTTCTTC. Amino acids: CASSFLAGTYNEQFF.

The chain employs TRBV28 and TRBJ1-2; 12 nucleotides align to TRBD1. Looked up from germline, CDR1 is MDHEN and CDR2 is SYDVKM. The CDR3 is 18 amino acids. J gave up 6 bases and V 5 bases, and 16 bases lay outside the gene matches. CDR3 in DNA: TGTGCCAGCAGTAGCCGGGACAGGGGGCTCCGAGGTTATCATGGCTACACCTTC. Its translation is CASSSRDRGLRGYHGYTF.

The chain carries TRBV6-5 and TRBJ1-5; perhaps TRBD1 as D (6 bases). CDR1 and CDR2 (germline): MNHEY, SVGAGI. Trimming took 6 bases from V and 2 from J, leaving 11 bases between them. This CDR3 region has 14 residues. The DNA for the CDR3 is TGTGCCAGCAGCTACAGGGAGGGCAATCAGCCCCAGCATTTT. Its protein is CASSYREGNQPQHF.